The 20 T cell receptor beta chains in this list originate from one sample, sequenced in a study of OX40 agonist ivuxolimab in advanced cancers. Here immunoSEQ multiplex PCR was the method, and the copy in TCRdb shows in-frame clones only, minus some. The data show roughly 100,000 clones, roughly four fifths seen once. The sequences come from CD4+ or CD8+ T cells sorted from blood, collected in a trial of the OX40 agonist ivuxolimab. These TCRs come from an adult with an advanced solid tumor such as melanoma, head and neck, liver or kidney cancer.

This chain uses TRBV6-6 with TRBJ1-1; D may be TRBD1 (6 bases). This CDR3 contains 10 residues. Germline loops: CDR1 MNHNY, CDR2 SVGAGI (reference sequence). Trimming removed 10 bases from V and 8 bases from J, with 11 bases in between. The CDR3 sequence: CATWGGEAFF. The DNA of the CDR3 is TGTGCCACCTGGGGGGGCGAAGCTTTCTTT.

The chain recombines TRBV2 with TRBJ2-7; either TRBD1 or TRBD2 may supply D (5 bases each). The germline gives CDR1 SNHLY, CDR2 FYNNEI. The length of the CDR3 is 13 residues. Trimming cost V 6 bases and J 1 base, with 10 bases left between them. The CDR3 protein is CASRGPQSYEQYF. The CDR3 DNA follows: TGTGCCAGCAGGGGACCCCAATCCTACGAGCAGTACTTC.

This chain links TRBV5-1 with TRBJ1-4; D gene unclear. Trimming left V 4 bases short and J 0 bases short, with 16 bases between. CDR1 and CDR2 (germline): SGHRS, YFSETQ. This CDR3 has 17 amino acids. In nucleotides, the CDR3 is TGCGCCAGCAGCCCAGGATTCGGCAGTGCAACTAATGAAAAACTGTTTTTT. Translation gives CASSPGFGSATNEKLFF.

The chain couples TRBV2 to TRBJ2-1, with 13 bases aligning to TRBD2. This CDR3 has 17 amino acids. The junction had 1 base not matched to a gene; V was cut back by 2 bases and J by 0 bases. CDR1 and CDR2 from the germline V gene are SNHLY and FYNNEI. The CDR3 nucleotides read TGTGCCAGCAGTGAACGGACTAGCGGGAGCTCCTACAATGAGCAGTTCTTC. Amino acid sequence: CASSERTSGSSYNEQFF.

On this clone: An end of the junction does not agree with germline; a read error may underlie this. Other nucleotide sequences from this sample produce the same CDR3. CDR3 nucleotide sequence: TGTGCCAGCAGCTTATGGAACGACGGGCCATCCTACGAGCAGTACTTC. Its protein product is CASSLWNDGPSYEQYF. The chain has TRBV27 and TRBJ2-7; D gene ambiguous. The length of the CDR3 is 16 residues. The germline V gene has CDR1 MNHEY and CDR2 SMNVEV (reference sequence).

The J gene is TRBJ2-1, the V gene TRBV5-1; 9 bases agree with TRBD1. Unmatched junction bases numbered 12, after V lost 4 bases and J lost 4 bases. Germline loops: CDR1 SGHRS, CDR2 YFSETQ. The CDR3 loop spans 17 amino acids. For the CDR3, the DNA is TGCGCCAGCAGCGTAATCCCCTCAGGACAGGGGTACAATGAGCAGTTCTTC. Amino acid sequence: CASSVIPSGQGYNEQFF.

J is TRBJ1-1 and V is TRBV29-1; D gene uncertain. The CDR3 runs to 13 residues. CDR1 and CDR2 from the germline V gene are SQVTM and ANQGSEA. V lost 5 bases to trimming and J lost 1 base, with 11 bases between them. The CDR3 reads CSVLGPQNTEAFF. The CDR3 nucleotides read TGCAGCGTTCTGGGCCCCCAGAACACTGAAGCTTTCTTT.

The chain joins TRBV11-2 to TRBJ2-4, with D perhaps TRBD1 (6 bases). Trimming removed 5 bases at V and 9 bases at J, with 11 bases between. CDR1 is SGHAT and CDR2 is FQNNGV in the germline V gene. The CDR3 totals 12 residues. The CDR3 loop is CASSRDNSIQYF. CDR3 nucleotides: TGTGCCAGCAGCCGGGACAATAGCATTCAGTACTTC.

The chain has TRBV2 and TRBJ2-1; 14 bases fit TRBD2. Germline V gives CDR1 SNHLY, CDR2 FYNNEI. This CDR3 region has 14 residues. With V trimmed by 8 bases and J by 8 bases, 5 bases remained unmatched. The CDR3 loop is CASLTSGRAHEQFF. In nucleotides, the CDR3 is TGTGCCAGCCTGACTAGCGGGAGGGCCCATGAGCAGTTCTTC.

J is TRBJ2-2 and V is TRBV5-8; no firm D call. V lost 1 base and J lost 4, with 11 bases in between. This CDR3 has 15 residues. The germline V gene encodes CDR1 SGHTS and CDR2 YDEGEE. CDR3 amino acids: CASSLRLLGTGELFF. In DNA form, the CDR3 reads TGTGCCAGCAGCTTGCGGCTACTGGGCACCGGGGAGCTGTTTTTT.

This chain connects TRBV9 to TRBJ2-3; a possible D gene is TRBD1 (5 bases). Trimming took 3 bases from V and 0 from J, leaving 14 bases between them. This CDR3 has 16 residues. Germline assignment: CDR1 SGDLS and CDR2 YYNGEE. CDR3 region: CASSAPQELSTDTQYF. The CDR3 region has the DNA TGTGCCAGCAGCGCCCCACAGGAGCTTAGCACAGATACGCAGTATTTT.

CDR3 coding DNA: TGTGCCAGCAGCGCCCCGGGACAGGGTTTAAATAATGAAAAACTGTTTTTT. Translation: CASSAPGQGLNNEKLFF. The chain has TRBV5-6 and TRBJ1-4; 9 nucleotides align to TRBD1. V dropped 4 bases and J dropped 4; count of bases not matched to a gene: 11. From germline, CDR1 is SGHDT and CDR2 YYEEEE. This CDR3 has 17 residues.

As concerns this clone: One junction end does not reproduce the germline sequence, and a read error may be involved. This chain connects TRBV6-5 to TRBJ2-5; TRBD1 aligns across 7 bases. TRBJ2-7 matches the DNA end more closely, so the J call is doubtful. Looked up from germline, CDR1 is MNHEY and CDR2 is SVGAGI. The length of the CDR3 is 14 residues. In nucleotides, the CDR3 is TGTGCCAGCAGTAACTCGGACAGGACCTACGAGCAGTACTTC. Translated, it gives CASSNSDRTYEQYF.

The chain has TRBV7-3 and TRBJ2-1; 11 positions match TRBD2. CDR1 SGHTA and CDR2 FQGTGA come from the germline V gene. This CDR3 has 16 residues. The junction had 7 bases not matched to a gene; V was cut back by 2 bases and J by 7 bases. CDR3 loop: CASSLRSGGAVNEQFF. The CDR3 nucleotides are TGTGCCAGCAGCTTACGTAGCGGGGGGGCCGTTAATGAGCAGTTCTTC.

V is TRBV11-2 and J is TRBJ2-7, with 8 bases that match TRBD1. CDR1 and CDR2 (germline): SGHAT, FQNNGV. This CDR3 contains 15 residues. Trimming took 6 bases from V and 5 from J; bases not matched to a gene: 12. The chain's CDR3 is CASRLDGQGIHEQYF. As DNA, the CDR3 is TGTGCCAGCAGACTGGACGGACAGGGTATACACGAGCAGTACTTC.

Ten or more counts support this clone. The CDR3 DNA follows: TGCGCCAGCAGCTTGGGTAGGGAGCTGTTTTTT. Amino acids: CASSLGRELFF. The rearrangement joins TRBV5-1 to TRBJ2-2; D ambiguous. The CDR3 loop spans 11 amino acids. CDR1 and CDR2 from the germline V gene are SGHRS and YFSETQ. The ends were cut back, 0 bases at V and 9 bases at J, with 3 bases in the middle.

The CDR3: CASSQAGANVLTF. For the CDR3, the DNA is TGTGCCAGCAGCCAAGCTGGGGCCAACGTCCTGACTTTC. The rearrangement links TRBV14 to TRBJ2-6, with unresolved D. Germline CDR1 SGHDN, CDR2 FVKESK. The CDR3 is 13 residues long. Trimming took off 1 base at V and 2 bases at J, with 0 bases between the two ends.

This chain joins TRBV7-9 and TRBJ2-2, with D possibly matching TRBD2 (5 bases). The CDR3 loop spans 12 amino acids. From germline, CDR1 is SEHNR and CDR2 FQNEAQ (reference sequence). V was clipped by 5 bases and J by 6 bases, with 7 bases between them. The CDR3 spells CASSPRAGELFF. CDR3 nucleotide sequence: TGTGCCAGCAGCCCGAGGGCCGGGGAGCTGTTTTTT.

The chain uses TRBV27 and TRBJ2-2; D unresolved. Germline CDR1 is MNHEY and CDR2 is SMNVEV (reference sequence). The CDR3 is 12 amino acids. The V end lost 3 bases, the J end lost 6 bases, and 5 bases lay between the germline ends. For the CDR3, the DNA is TGTGCCAGCAGTTTTCTGCCCGGGGAGCTGTTTTTT. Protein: CASSFLPGELFF.

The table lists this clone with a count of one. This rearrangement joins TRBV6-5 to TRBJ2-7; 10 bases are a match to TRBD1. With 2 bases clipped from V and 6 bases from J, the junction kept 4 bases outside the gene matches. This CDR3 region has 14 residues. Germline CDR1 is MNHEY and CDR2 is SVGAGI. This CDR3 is CASSYRDRGSEQYF. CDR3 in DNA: TGTGCCAGCAGTTACAGGGACAGGGGATCCGAGCAGTACTTC.